Following are 14 T cell receptor beta chains from one sample sequenced in a study of cytomegalovirus exposure and HLA in healthy donors. The PCR contained 60 Vbeta and 13 Jbeta primers. Clones were read by immunoSEQ multiplex PCR, and TCRdb kept only the in-frame ones, dropping some. The profile shows around 150,000 clones, over 60% of them singletons. Sequenced material: PBMCs. The receptors come from a man younger than 45 in good health and CMV-seronegative.

V gene TRBV29-1 combines with J gene TRBJ2-7; TRBD1 might be the D (6 bases). With 6 bases removed from V and 6 bases from J, the gap between germline ends came to 15 bases. The CDR3 has 12 amino acids. In germline, CDR1 is SQVTM, CDR2 ANQGSEA. CDR3 protein: CSVQYRVGEQYF. The CDR3 bases are TGCAGCGTACAATACAGGGTTGGCGAGCAGTACTTC.

This clone was recorded a few times. J is TRBJ1-1 and V is TRBV15; possible D gene TRBD1, 5 bases. Germline values: CDR1 LNHNV, CDR2 YYDKDF (reference sequence). This CDR3 has 14 residues. V lost 3 bases and J lost 9, with 17 bases in between. In nucleotides, the CDR3 is TGTGCCACCAGCAGCTGGGGCCCGGGACTCAAAGCTTTCTTT. It is translated as CATSSWGPGLKAFF.

The V gene is TRBV28, the J gene TRBJ2-6, with TRBD1 matching over 7 bases. Trimming cost V 5 bases and J 3 bases; bases outside gene matches: 4. The V gene's germline CDR1 is MDHEN and CDR2 SYDVKM. The CDR3 has 15 residues. CDR3 region: CASSGDRDGANVLTF. The CDR3 DNA sequence: TGTGCCAGCAGTGGCGACAGGGATGGGGCCAACGTCCTGACTTTC.

The V call is TRBV5-1, the J call TRBJ2-7; 9 positions match TRBD1. After removal of 4 bases from V and 4 bases from J, the junction contained 12 bases not matched to a gene. There are 16 residues in the CDR3. Germline V gene data show CDR1 as SGHRS and CDR2 as YFSETQ. The CDR3 bases are TGCGCCAGCAGCGAAACAGGGGGCCTTTATATGTACGAGCAGTACTTC. Translating gives CASSETGGLYMYEQYF.

This chain uses TRBV19 with TRBJ1-5; D ambiguous. CDR1 and CDR2 (germline): LNHDA, SQIVND (reference sequence). The CDR3 contains 15 residues. V was shortened by 3 bases and J by 0 bases, with 9 bases between the two germline ends. The CDR3 loop reads CASSISQYSNQPQHF. The CDR3 nucleotides read TGTGCCAGTAGTATCTCCCAGTATAGCAATCAGCCCCAGCATTTT.

The genes are TRBV6-6 and TRBJ2-7; weak D call: TRBD2 (6 bases). The ends were cut back, 6 bases at V and 0 bases at J, with 12 bases in the middle. Germline values: CDR1 MNHNY, CDR2 SVGAGI (reference sequence). CDR3 length equals 14 residues. The chain's CDR3 is CASSPEGISYEQYF. The CDR3 region has the DNA TGTGCCAGCAGCCCGGAGGGAATCTCCTACGAGCAGTACTTC.

The gene calls are TRBV15 and TRBJ1-1; the D gene is possibly TRBD1 (6 bases). Trimming took off 0 bases at V and 5 bases at J, with 13 bases between the two ends. The CDR3 sequence is 15 residues long. The germline V gene has CDR1 LNHNV and CDR2 YYDKDF (reference sequence). CDR3 sequence reads: CATSRDSGRGTEAFF. The CDR3 nucleotides are TGTGCCACCAGCAGAGATTCCGGGAGGGGGACTGAAGCTTTCTTT.

The chain has TRBV7-2 and TRBJ2-1; D unclear. The CDR3 runs 14 residues. Between the trimmed V and J ends, which lost 5 bases and 5 bases, there was a span of 13 bases. Germline assignment: CDR1 SGHTA and CDR2 FQGNSA. For the CDR3, the DNA is TGTGCCAGCAGCCATCAAGCAGGTGACAATGAGCAGTTCTTC. Protein product: CASSHQAGDNEQFF.

A few counts support this clone. This chain links TRBV11-3 with TRBJ2-7, with D possibly matching TRBD2 (6 bases). Between the trimmed V and J ends, which lost 1 base and 6 bases, there was a span of 10 bases. The germline V gene encodes CDR1 SGHNT and CDR2 YENEEA. CDR3 length equals 13 residues. The CDR3 loop reads CASSLVGGTEQYF. In DNA, the CDR3 is TGTGCCAGCAGCTTAGTTGGCGGGACCGAGCAGTACTTC.

V usage is TRBV5-1 and J usage is TRBJ2-1; a weak D match, TRBD1 (5 bases). Trimming pared 0 bases from V and 2 bases from J, leaving 12 bases between. Germline-derived CDR1 and CDR2 are SGHRS and YFSETQ. This CDR3 has 16 residues. CDR3 region: CASSLASGLAYNEQFF. CDR3 coding DNA: TGCGCCAGCAGCTTGGCGTCAGGGTTGGCCTACAATGAGCAGTTCTTC.

This sequence joins TRBV6-5 and TRBJ1-1; D not certain. The CDR3 contains 12 residues. Trimming cost V 6 bases and J 8 bases, with 13 bases left between them. CDR1 and CDR2 from the germline V gene are MNHEY and SVGAGI. The CDR3 nucleotides read TGTGCCAGCAGAAGTGGTGGCTGGGAAGCTTTCTTT. It encodes CASRSGGWEAFF.

The rearrangement links TRBV27 to TRBJ2-7, with TRBD2 matching over 14 bases. Germline V lookup: CDR1 MNHEY, CDR2 SMNVEV (reference sequence). The CDR3 runs to 17 residues. V lost 6 bases and J lost 4; bases outside the gene matches: 11. CDR3 in DNA: TGTGCCAGCAGCTCCGCTCGACTAGCGGGAGGGTTTTACGAGCAGTACTTC. It encodes CASSSARLAGGFYEQYF.

A word on this clone: One junction end disagrees with the germline gene, perhaps due to a read error. V and J are TRBV7-7 and TRBJ2-2, with D tentatively TRBD1 (6 bases). This CDR3 contains 16 residues. Looked up from germline, CDR1 is SSHAT and CDR2 is FNYEAQ (reference sequence). CDR3 DNA sequence: TGTGCTAGCAGCTTAGGGCCCAGGGGGAACACCGGGGAGCTGTTTTTT. It is translated as CASSLGPRGNTGELFF.

About this clone itself: One end of the junction does not line up with germline, which may come from a read error. The CDR3: CASNGQGREQYF. The CDR3 bases are TGTGCGAGCAACGGACAGGGCCGCGAGCAGTACTTC. This chain links TRBV28 with TRBJ2-7, with 8 bases aligning to TRBD1. This CDR3 has 12 residues. Looked up from germline, CDR1 is MDHEN and CDR2 is SYDVKM.